The next 8 T cell receptor beta chains were all read from a single sample in a study of cytomegalovirus exposure and HLA in healthy donors. PCR used 60 Vbeta primers and 13 Jbeta primers. Using immunoSEQ multiplex PCR, the repertoire was profiled, and TCRdb retains in-frame clones only, with some absent. Altogether roughly 200,000 clones are present, almost 85% being singletons, with the ten largest covering more than 0.5%. Sequences were obtained from PBMCs. These receptors were collected from a woman between 40 and 50 years old in good health and CMV-seronegative.

The chain carries TRBV19 and TRBJ1-5; D not certain. Trimming stripped 7 bases from V and 3 bases from J, with 7 bases between. CDR1 and CDR2 from the germline V gene are LNHDA and SQIVND (reference sequence). The CDR3 loop spans 12 amino acids. CDR3 amino acids: CASKGVNQPQHF. The CDR3 bases are TGTGCCAGTAAAGGAGTCAATCAGCCCCAGCATTTT. The full variable domain, completed using reference TRBV19 and TRBJ1-5, is DGGITQSPKYLFRKEGQNVTLSCEQNLNHDAMYWYRQDPGQGLRLIYYSQIVNDFQKGDIAEGYSVSREKKESFPLTVTSAQKNPTAFYLCASKGVNQPQHFGDGTRLSIL.

The chain joins TRBV10-3 to TRBJ2-2; 8 bases are shared with TRBD2. The J segment lost 5 bases and the V segment lost 4 bases, leaving 15 bases of the junction unmatched. The length of the CDR3 is 18 residues. Germline V gene sequence: CDR1 ENHRY, CDR2 SYGVKD. For the CDR3, the DNA is TGTGCCATCAGTGCGGGGGGGGGCGGACCGTCGGGGACCGGGGAGCTGTTTTTT. Protein product: CAISAGGGGPSGTGELFF.

The chain is built from TRBV7-9 and TRBJ1-5; D is ambiguous. V dropped 3 bases and J dropped 2 bases, with 8 bases sitting between them. CDR1 is SEHNR, CDR2 FQNEAQ, per germline (reference sequence). The CDR3 has 14 residues. CDR3 sequence: CASSLRGGNQPQHF. CDR3 coding DNA: TGTGCCAGCAGCTTGAGAGGCGGCAATCAGCCCCAGCATTTT.

V and J are TRBV7-9 and TRBJ2-2, with 8 bases lining up with TRBD2. Germline lookup yields CDR1 SEHNR and CDR2 FQNEAQ (reference sequence). The trim removed 4 bases at V and 7 bases at J, leaving 8 bases unmatched. This CDR3 has 15 amino acids. The CDR3 sequence: CASSSPGGGLGELFF. DNA of the CDR3: TGTGCCAGCAGCTCACCGGGAGGGGGACTCGGGGAGCTGTTTTTT.

V is TRBV4-3 and J is TRBJ2-7; D gene uncertain. CDR1 and CDR2 from the germline V gene are LGHNA and YSLEER. The V end lost 1 base, the J end lost 6 bases, and 13 bases lay between the germline ends. The length of the CDR3 is 14 residues. Here the CDR3 reads CASSQVALLAEQYF. For the CDR3, the DNA is TGCGCCAGCAGCCAAGTAGCCCTATTAGCCGAGCAGTACTTC.

The V call is TRBV5-6, the J call TRBJ1-1; TRBD1 matches at 11 bases. CDR1 SGHDT and CDR2 YYEEEE come from the germline V gene. V was clipped by 3 bases and J by 11 bases; unmatched bases: 12. This CDR3 is built from 15 residues. CDR3 region: CASSYTGTGGGGAFF. The CDR3 nucleotides are TGTGCCAGCAGCTATACCGGGACAGGGGGGGGCGGGGCTTTCTTT. The full variable domain, its missing parts supplied by reference TRBV5-6 and TRBJ1-1, is DAGVTQSPTHLIKTRGQQVTLRCSPKSGHDTVSWYQQALGQGPQFIFQYYEEEERQRGNFPDRFSGHQFPNYSSELNVNALLLGDSALYLCASSYTGTGGGGAFFGQGTRLTVV.

The chain uses TRBV5-1 and TRBJ1-6; unclear D gene. The V and J ends lost 0 bases and 0 bases respectively, with 4 bases between them. This CDR3 has 15 amino acids. The germline CDR1 and CDR2 sequences are SGHRS and YFSETQ. This CDR3 is CASSLGSSYNSPLHF. In DNA, the CDR3 is TGCGCCAGCAGCTTGGGTAGCTCCTATAATTCACCCCTCCACTTT. The whole variable domain, remainder taken from reference TRBV5-1 and TRBJ1-6, is KAGVTQTPRYLIKTRGQQVTLSCSPISGHRSVSWYQQTPGQGLQFLFEYFSETQRNKGNFPGRFSGRQFSNSRSEMNVSTLELGDSALYLCASSLGSSYNSPLHFGNGTRLTVT.

The V call is TRBV9, the J call TRBJ2-5, with D perhaps matching TRBD2 (6 bases). CDR1 and CDR2 (germline): SGDLS, YYNGEE. This CDR3 has 15 residues. V lost 0 bases and J lost 2, with 11 bases in between. CDR3 DNA: TGTGCCAGCAGCGTAGGGGGCGGGGTGCAAGAGACCCAGTACTTC. Encoded protein: CASSVGGGVQETQYF. The full variable domain, with the rest looked up from reference TRBV9 and TRBJ2-5, is DSGVTQTPKHLITATGQRVTLRCSPRSGDLSVYWYQQSLDQGLQFLIQYYNGEERAKGNILERFSAQQFPDLHSELNLSSLELGDSALYFCASSVGGGVQETQYFGPGTRLLVL.